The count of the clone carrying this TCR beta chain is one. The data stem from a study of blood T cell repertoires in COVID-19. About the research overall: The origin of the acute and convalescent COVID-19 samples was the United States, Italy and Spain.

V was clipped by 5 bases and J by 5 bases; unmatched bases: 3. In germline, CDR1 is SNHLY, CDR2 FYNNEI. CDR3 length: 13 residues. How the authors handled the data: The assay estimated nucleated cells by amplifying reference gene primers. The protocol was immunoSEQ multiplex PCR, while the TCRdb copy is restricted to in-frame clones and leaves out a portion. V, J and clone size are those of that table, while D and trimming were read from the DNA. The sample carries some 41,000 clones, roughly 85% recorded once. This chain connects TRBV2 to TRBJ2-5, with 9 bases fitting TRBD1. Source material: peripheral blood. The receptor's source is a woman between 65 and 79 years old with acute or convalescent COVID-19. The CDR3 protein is CASSWDRVETQYF. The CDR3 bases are TGTGCCAGCAGTTGGGACAGGGTCGAGACCCAGTACTTC.